A selection of T cell receptor beta chains follows, all from one sample in a study of blood T cell repertoires in COVID-19. Sequencing was performed with immunoSEQ multiplex PCR; in TCRdb, only in-frame clones are kept and a portion is missing. The table records fewer than 200,000 clones, approximately 92% of them present only once. The specimen was peripheral blood. The receptors were gathered from a man aged 25-45 years with COVID-19, enrolled during active disease. CDR3s include the opening cysteine and the closing phenylalanine or tryptophan. Each record gives: V gene, J gene, clone size, D gene, CDR3 protein, CDR3 DNA. D genes are given only for firm matches. Clone sizes are given selectively: once, few, many, or a class where the clone is expanded.

V gene: TRBV4-2; J gene: TRBJ1-2; clone size: NA; D gene: NA; CDR3 protein: CASSQLTGGTNYGYTF; CDR3 DNA: TGTGCCAGCAGCCAACTGACAGGCGGCACTAACTATGGCTACACCTTC
V gene: TRBV5-1; J gene: TRBJ1-1; clone size: NA; D gene: TRBD1; CDR3 protein: CASSPWDRVATEAFF; CDR3 DNA: TGCGCCAGCAGCCCTTGGGACAGGGTGGCCACTGAAGCTTTCTTT
V gene: TRBV2; J gene: TRBJ1-2; clone size: NA; D gene: NA; CDR3 protein: CASNPGASYGYTF; CDR3 DNA: TGTGCCAGCAACCCAGGGGCATCCTATGGCTACACCTTC
V gene: TRBV18; J gene: TRBJ2-1; clone size: NA; D gene: NA; CDR3 protein: CASSLGTAGWEQFF; CDR3 DNA: TGTGCCAGCTCACTAGGGACCGCGGGATGGGAGCAGTTCTTC
V gene: TRBV11-2; J gene: TRBJ2-1; clone size: NA; D gene: NA; CDR3 protein: CASSLERIALYNEQFF; CDR3 DNA: TGTGCCAGCAGCTTAGAGAGAATAGCGCTGTACAATGAGCAGTTCTTC
V gene: TRBV18; J gene: TRBJ2-2; clone size: NA; D gene: NA; CDR3 protein: CASSPPGGGTGELFF; CDR3 DNA: TGTGCCAGCTCACCACCGGGAGGAGGGACCGGGGAGCTGTTTTTT
V gene: TRBV19; J gene: TRBJ1-1; clone size: NA; D gene: NA; CDR3 protein: CASRHRGQGTEAFF; CDR3 DNA: TGTGCCAGTAGGCATAGGGGCCAGGGCACTGAAGCTTTCTTT
V gene: TRBV7-9; J gene: TRBJ2-1; clone size: NA; D gene: TRBD2; CDR3 protein: CASSLTSGRGWNEQFF; CDR3 DNA: TGTGCCAGCAGCTTAACTAGCGGGAGGGGATGGAATGAGCAGTTCTTC
V gene: TRBV6-5; J gene: TRBJ1-1; clone size: NA; D gene: NA; CDR3 protein: CASSPTGSVTEAFF; CDR3 DNA: TGTGCCAGCAGTCCGACAGGATCGGTCACTGAAGCTTTCTTT
V gene: TRBV15; J gene: TRBJ1-1; clone size: NA; D gene: TRBD1; CDR3 protein: CATTRTGRNTEAFF; CDR3 DNA: TGTGCCACCACCAGGACAGGGAGGAACACTGAAGCTTTCTTT
V gene: TRBV6-2/TRBV6-3; J gene: TRBJ2-3; clone size: NA; D gene: TRBD2; CDR3 protein: CASSYRSTSADTQYF; CDR3 DNA: TGTGCCAGCAGTTACCGGTCGACTAGCGCCGATACGCAGTATTTT
V gene: TRBV5-1; J gene: TRBJ1-2; clone size: NA; D gene: NA; CDR3 protein: CASSSGSRYGYTF; CDR3 DNA: TGCGCCAGCAGTTCCGGGAGTCGCTATGGCTACACCTTC
V gene: TRBV2; J gene: TRBJ2-7; clone size: once; D gene: NA; CDR3 protein: CASHGRAAAEQYF; CDR3 DNA: TGTGCCAGCCACGGGCGAGCGGCGGCGGAGCAGTACTTC
V gene: TRBV7-2; J gene: TRBJ1-6; clone size: NA; D gene: NA; CDR3 protein: CASNLLRGASPLHF; CDR3 DNA: TGTGCCAGCAACCTTCTACGGGGGGCTTCACCCCTCCACTTT
V gene: TRBV27; J gene: TRBJ2-5; clone size: NA; D gene: NA; CDR3 protein: CASSLFQRETQYF; CDR3 DNA: TGTGCCAGCAGTTTATTTCAGAGGGAGACCCAGTACTTC
V gene: TRBV6-5; J gene: TRBJ2-5; clone size: once; D gene: NA; CDR3 protein: CASSYSFSTARETQYF; CDR3 DNA: TGTGCCAGCAGTTACTCGTTCTCCACAGCCCGGGAGACCCAGTACTTC
V gene: TRBV15; J gene: TRBJ2-7; clone size: NA; D gene: NA; CDR3 protein: CATSRDFGAGGGLEQYF; CDR3 DNA: TGTGCCACCAGCAGAGATTTCGGCGCGGGTGGAGGCCTCGAGCAGTACTTC
V gene: TRBV30; J gene: TRBJ2-7; clone size: NA; D gene: NA; CDR3 protein: CAWSVDERYEQYF; CDR3 DNA: TGTGCCTGGAGTGTTGACGAGCGCTACGAGCAGTACTTC
V gene: TRBV10-2; J gene: TRBJ1-1; clone size: NA; D gene: TRBD1; CDR3 protein: CASSDRPGQASTEAFF; CDR3 DNA: TGCGCCAGCAGTGATAGACCGGGACAGGCGAGCACTGAAGCTTTCTTT
V gene: TRBV6-2/TRBV6-3; J gene: TRBJ1-1; clone size: NA; D gene: NA; CDR3 protein: CASSYTLDRTEAFF; CDR3 DNA: TGTGCCAGCAGTTACACCCTAGACAGGACTGAAGCTTTCTTT
V gene: TRBV7-9; J gene: TRBJ2-5; clone size: NA; D gene: TRBD2; CDR3 protein: CASSFGLAGGIETQYF; CDR3 DNA: TGTGCCAGCAGCTTTGGACTAGCGGGAGGGATAGAGACCCAGTACTTC
V gene: TRBV7-2; J gene: TRBJ1-6; clone size: NA; D gene: NA; CDR3 protein: CASSLQGSPLHF; CDR3 DNA: TGTGCCAGCAGCTTACAGGGTTCACCCCTCCACTTT
V gene: TRBV13; J gene: TRBJ2-3; clone size: once; D gene: TRBD2; CDR3 protein: CASSRRLAGVTDTQYF; CDR3 DNA: TGTGCCAGCAGCCGTCGACTAGCGGGAGTCACAGATACGCAGTATTTT
V gene: TRBV7-9; J gene: TRBJ1-4; clone size: NA; D gene: NA; CDR3 protein: CASRRKGVDEKLFF; CDR3 DNA: TGTGCCAGCAGACGAAAGGGGGTAGATGAAAAACTGTTTTTT
V gene: TRBV15; J gene: TRBJ1-2; clone size: NA; D gene: NA; CDR3 protein: CATSRVAGDYGYTF; CDR3 DNA: TGTGCCACCAGCAGGGTAGCGGGGGATTATGGCTACACCTTC
V gene: TRBV14; J gene: TRBJ2-5; clone size: few; D gene: NA; CDR3 protein: CASSQDSSGETQYF; CDR3 DNA: TGTGCCAGCAGCCAAGACTCCTCCGGGGAGACCCAGTACTTC
V gene: TRBV11-2; J gene: TRBJ1-1; clone size: NA; D gene: NA; CDR3 protein: CASSLDLGLNTEAFF; CDR3 DNA: TGTGCCAGCAGCTTAGATCTGGGCTTGAACACTGAAGCTTTCTTT
V gene: TRBV9; J gene: TRBJ2-1; clone size: NA; D gene: NA; CDR3 protein: CASSVATADHYNEQFF; CDR3 DNA: TGTGCCAGCAGCGTAGCTACAGCGGACCACTACAATGAGCAGTTCTTC
V gene: TRBV5-4; J gene: TRBJ1-2; clone size: NA; D gene: TRBD1; CDR3 protein: CASSLGTGTYGYTF; CDR3 DNA: TGTGCCAGCAGCCTCGGGACAGGGACTTATGGCTACACCTTC
V gene: TRBV7-2; J gene: TRBJ1-1; clone size: NA; D gene: NA; CDR3 protein: CASSFRPTSNGAFF; CDR3 DNA: TGTGCCAGCAGCTTCCGTCCGACAAGTAATGGGGCTTTCTTT
V gene: TRBV9; J gene: TRBJ1-3; clone size: NA; D gene: NA; CDR3 protein: CASSVEEVPMSGNTIYF; CDR3 DNA: TGTGCCAGCAGCGTAGAGGAGGTCCCCATGTCTGGAAACACCATATATTTT
V gene: TRBV27; J gene: TRBJ2-7; clone size: few; D gene: TRBD1; CDR3 protein: CASSTPTGYEQYF; CDR3 DNA: TGTGCCAGCAGTACCCCGACAGGGTACGAGCAGTACTTC
V gene: TRBV3-1/TRBV3-2; J gene: TRBJ2-7; clone size: NA; D gene: TRBD1; CDR3 protein: CASSQDEGQSYEQYF; CDR3 DNA: TGTGCCAGCAGCCAAGATGAGGGACAGTCCTACGAGCAGTACTTC
V gene: TRBV6-5; J gene: TRBJ2-2; clone size: NA; D gene: TRBD1; CDR3 protein: CASSFGTGDTGELFF; CDR3 DNA: TGTGCCAGCAGTTTCGGGACAGGTGACACCGGGGAGCTGTTTTTT
V gene: TRBV3-1/TRBV3-2; J gene: TRBJ2-7; clone size: NA; D gene: NA; CDR3 protein: CASSPWTASSYEQYF; CDR3 DNA: TGTGCCAGCAGCCCTTGGACTGCTAGCTCCTACGAGCAGTACTTC
V gene: TRBV7-6; J gene: TRBJ1-1; clone size: NA; D gene: NA; CDR3 protein: CASSLAGTGGNEAFF; CDR3 DNA: TGTGCCAGCAGCTTAGCCGGGACCGGGGGAAATGAAGCTTTCTTT
V gene: TRBV6-5; J gene: TRBJ2-7; clone size: NA; D gene: NA; CDR3 protein: CASSYTPRSVYEQYF; CDR3 DNA: TGTGCCAGCAGTTACACACCTAGGTCTGTCTACGAGCAGTACTTC
V gene: TRBV4-2; J gene: TRBJ1-2; clone size: NA; D gene: TRBD1; CDR3 protein: CASSFRDRGGNYGYTF; CDR3 DNA: TGTGCCAGCAGCTTCCGGGACAGGGGGGGAAACTATGGCTACACCTTC
V gene: TRBV7-6; J gene: TRBJ1-5; clone size: once; D gene: TRBD1; CDR3 protein: CASSSLQGQGANQPQHF; CDR3 DNA: TGTGCCAGCAGCTCTTTACAGGGACAGGGGGCTAATCAGCCCCAGCATTTT
V gene: TRBV19; J gene: TRBJ1-2; clone size: NA; D gene: NA; CDR3 protein: CASSPGQPLLYGYTF; CDR3 DNA: TGTGCCAGTAGTCCCGGACAGCCGTTGCTATACGGCTACACCTTC
V gene: TRBV10-3; J gene: TRBJ2-1; clone size: NA; D gene: NA; CDR3 protein: CAISEGGQGPSYNEQFF; CDR3 DNA: TGTGCCATCAGTGAAGGTGGGCAGGGCCCCTCCTACAATGAGCAGTTCTTC
V gene: TRBV6-6; J gene: TRBJ1-1; clone size: NA; D gene: TRBD1; CDR3 protein: CASGPRRTGFETEAFF; CDR3 DNA: TGTGCCAGCGGGCCGCGTAGGACAGGGTTTGAGACTGAAGCTTTCTTT
V gene: TRBV6-6; J gene: TRBJ2-7; clone size: NA; D gene: TRBD2; CDR3 protein: CASGLIRTSGRPYEQYF; CDR3 DNA: TGTGCCAGCGGTCTTATTAGGACTAGCGGGAGGCCCTACGAGCAGTACTTC
V gene: TRBV4-2; J gene: TRBJ2-5; clone size: NA; D gene: TRBD2; CDR3 protein: CASSQTGTSGGYGAQETQYF; CDR3 DNA: TGTGCCAGCAGCCAAACCGGGACTAGCGGGGGGTATGGGGCCCAAGAGACCCAGTACTTC
V gene: TRBV28; J gene: TRBJ2-7; clone size: NA; D gene: NA; CDR3 protein: CASSLFLSEQYF; CDR3 DNA: TGTGCCAGCAGTTTATTTTTATCCGAGCAGTACTTC
V gene: TRBV4-2; J gene: TRBJ2-7; clone size: NA; D gene: TRBD1; CDR3 protein: CASSQDQGASSYEQYF; CDR3 DNA: TGTGCCAGCAGCCAAGATCAGGGGGCGAGCTCCTACGAGCAGTACTTC
V gene: TRBV12-3/TRBV12-4; J gene: TRBJ1-2; clone size: NA; D gene: NA; CDR3 protein: CASSLGGNGYTF; CDR3 DNA: TGTGCCAGCAGTTTAGGAGGAAATGGCTACACCTTC
V gene: TRBV19; J gene: TRBJ1-6; clone size: NA; D gene: NA; CDR3 protein: CASTGQSRSPLHF; CDR3 DNA: TGTGCCAGTACCGGACAGTCGCGGTCACCCCTCCACTTT
V gene: TRBV4-1; J gene: TRBJ1-4; clone size: NA; D gene: NA; CDR3 protein: CASSRRPGASTNEKLFF; CDR3 DNA: TGCGCCAGCAGCCGACGCCCAGGCGCCTCAACTAATGAAAAACTGTTTTTT
V gene: TRBV27; J gene: TRBJ2-3; clone size: NA; D gene: TRBD2; CDR3 protein: CASSGLLSGGIDTQYF; CDR3 DNA: TGTGCCAGCAGCGGTCTGCTAAGCGGGGGGATAGATACGCAGTATTTT
V gene: TRBV18; J gene: TRBJ1-4; clone size: NA; D gene: NA; CDR3 protein: CASSPGRAGPPGGEKLFF; CDR3 DNA: TGTGCCAGCTCACCCGGCCGGGCAGGGCCCCCAGGTGGGGAAAAACTGTTTTTT
V gene: TRBV5-7; J gene: TRBJ1-2; clone size: NA; D gene: NA; CDR3 protein: CASSLRARFLHGYTF; CDR3 DNA: TGTGCCAGCAGCTTGCGAGCCAGGTTCCTGCATGGCTACACCTTC
V gene: TRBV6-2/TRBV6-3; J gene: TRBJ1-5; clone size: NA; D gene: NA; CDR3 protein: CASSWGVGNQPQHF; CDR3 DNA: TGTGCCAGCAGTTGGGGCGTCGGCAATCAGCCCCAGCATTTT
V gene: TRBV19; J gene: TRBJ2-7; clone size: NA; D gene: NA; CDR3 protein: CASKSGSRNEQYF; CDR3 DNA: TGTGCCAGTAAAAGCGGCAGTCGCAACGAGCAGTACTTC
V gene: TRBV4-3; J gene: TRBJ2-1; clone size: NA; D gene: NA; CDR3 protein: CASSQEFGYPEQFF; CDR3 DNA: TGCGCCAGCAGCCAAGAATTCGGGTACCCTGAGCAGTTCTTC
V gene: TRBV7-2; J gene: TRBJ2-3; clone size: NA; D gene: NA; CDR3 protein: CASRPGLSTDTQYF; CDR3 DNA: TGTGCCAGCCGCCCGGGACTGAGCACAGATACGCAGTATTTT